This TCR beta chain was recovered during a study of T cells after somatic rescue of genetic block (dated by TCRdb to between 2020 and 2021). Regarding the research as a whole: What the study looked at was long-term robustness, specifically in a T-cell system that came about through somatic rescue of a genetic block in T-cell development.

As for this clone: What this receptor recognizes is not known. Qualities for individual bases were not recorded, and no much larger clone is one base off.

Receptor amplification or capture employed the immunoSEQ multiplex PCR assay. This is the immuneACCESS table as TCRdb keeps it, with only in-frame sequences that have V and J called. A part of the clones is gone; compared with another copy, unresolved V genes explain less than half, and the rest is unexplained. Recorded for this sample are 65,000 to 70,000 clones; under 95% of them occurred a single time. The ten largest clones add up to approximately 3% of the sample. The germline V and J ends show losses of 8 bases and 4 bases respectively, and no gene match explains 6 bases of the junction. There are 13 amino acids in the CDR3, from cysteine to phenylalanine inclusive. The entry retains the CDR3 DNA only, 39 bases that are in frame from base 1. Per the germline V gene, ENHRY is the CDR1 and SYGVKD is the CDR2.

In this chain, TRBV10-3 is recombined with TRBJ2-5; 8 bases in the junction line up with TRBD2. The receptor comes from a man aged 35-49 years. Sequencing was performed on peripheral blood mononuclear cells (PBMCs). The CDR3 region: CAIGSGVGETQYF. The DNA sequence is as follows: TGTGCCATCGGTAGCGGGGTGGGAGAGACCCAGTACTTC.